A single sample gave rise to the 20 T cell receptor beta chains below, sequenced in a study of immune evolution from preneoplasia to lung adenocarcinoma. Repertoires were generated with immunoSEQ multiplex PCR, while TCRdb's copy carries only in-frame clones and drops some. The table lists 35,000 or so clones, about 74% of them singletons. The sequenced sample was FFPE invasive lung adenocarcinoma tissue. Receptor source: a person in their sixties or seventies with lung adenocarcinoma.

V gene TRBV6-5 combines with J gene TRBJ1-2; 7 bases align to TRBD1. Per germline, CDR1 MNHEY and CDR2 SVGAGI. The V and J ends lost 2 bases and 2 bases, in that order; junction bases with no gene match: 8. The length of the CDR3 is 16 residues. The CDR3 coding sequence is TGTGCCAGCAGTTACACCGAGGCAGGGGGGAACTATGGCTACACCTTC. Amino acid sequence: CASSYTEAGGNYGYTF.

V gene TRBV18 combines with J gene TRBJ2-2; unclear D gene. This CDR3 has 15 residues. Germline V gene lookup returns CDR1 KGHSH and CDR2 LQKENI. V was cut by 2 bases and J by 4 bases, with 11 bases left in between. The CDR3 nucleotides are TGTGCCAGCTCACCAAGTATAGGTGGCACCGGGGAGCTGTTTTTT. Its translation: CASSPSIGGTGELFF.

The chain combines TRBV6-5 with TRBJ1-1; 9 bases agree with TRBD1. The CDR3 spans 14 residues. From germline, CDR1 is MNHEY and CDR2 SVGAGI. The V gene end was trimmed by 4 bases and the J gene end by 1 base; junction bases not matched to a gene: 1. The CDR3 is CASSSQGANTEAFF. Here the CDR3 DNA reads TGTGCCAGCAGTTCACAGGGGGCGAACACTGAAGCTTTCTTT.

Sample share makes this clone medium-sized. The rearrangement links TRBV11-2 to TRBJ2-7, with TRBD1 as a possible D gene (5 bases). The germline V gene has CDR1 SGHAT and CDR2 FQNNGV. There are 14 residues in the CDR3. V lost 5 bases, J lost 2 bases, and 13 bases lay in between. This CDR3 is CASSRGPEAYEQYF. In nucleotides, the CDR3 is TGTGCCAGCAGCAGGGGCCCTGAGGCCTACGAGCAGTACTTC.

The table lists this clone with a few counts. The V call is TRBV16, the J call TRBJ2-2; D is undetermined. V dropped 0 bases and J dropped 5 bases, with 7 bases sitting between them. The CDR3 loop spans 14 amino acids. Germline CDR1 KGHSY, CDR2 FQNENV. CDR3 DNA sequence: TGTGCCAGCAGCCAATCGATGTGGACCGGGGAGCTGTTTTTT. Amino acid sequence: CASSQSMWTGELFF.

The chain employs TRBV29-1 and TRBJ1-3; D is undetermined. The V end lost 7 bases, the J end lost 0 bases, and 13 bases lay between the germline ends. The CDR3 is made up of 14 amino acids. CDR1 is SQVTM and CDR2 is ANQGSEA in the germline V gene. The CDR3 reads CSAQVGSSGNTIYF. In DNA, the CDR3 is TGCAGCGCCCAAGTTGGGAGCTCTGGAAACACCATATATTTT.

This chain connects TRBV5-1 to TRBJ2-5; TRBD1 is a possible D gene (6 bases). The CDR3 consists of 14 residues. Germline V gene data show CDR1 as SGHRS and CDR2 as YFSETQ. V was clipped by 4 bases and J by 1 base, with 11 bases between them. In nucleotides, the CDR3 is TGCGCCAGCAGCCCCGGACAGAGCCAAGAGACCCAGTACTTC. Amino acid sequence: CASSPGQSQETQYF.

The J gene is TRBJ2-1, the V gene TRBV6-5; D is ambiguous. V lost 0 bases and J lost 3, with 9 bases in between. This CDR3 has 15 residues. Germline V gene lookup returns CDR1 MNHEY and CDR2 SVGAGI. The CDR3 nucleotides read TGTGCCAGCAGTTACTCCCAGCGTGACTACAATGAGCAGTTCTTC. Translating it yields CASSYSQRDYNEQFF.

This chain links TRBV7-9 with TRBJ2-2, with D perhaps TRBD1 (5 bases). In germline, CDR1 is SEHNR, CDR2 FQNEAQ (reference sequence). The CDR3 is made up of 14 amino acids. The V end lost 2 bases, the J end lost 6 bases, and 10 bases lay between the germline ends. DNA of the CDR3: TGTGCCAGCAGCTTAAGGGGTTTAGCCGGGGAGCTGTTTTTT. Translation: CASSLRGLAGELFF.

Written as DNA, the CDR3 is TGTGCCTGGAGTATGGACACACTGAACACTGAAGCTTTCTTT. Amino acids: CAWSMDTLNTEAFF. The chain is built from TRBV30 and TRBJ1-1; a weak D match, TRBD1 (5 bases). Trimming stripped 2 bases from V and 0 bases from J, with 10 bases between. Germline lookup yields CDR1 GTSNPN and CDR2 SVGIG (reference sequence). CDR3 length: 14 amino acids.

This chain joins TRBV7-2 and TRBJ2-1; D not certain. V shed 1 base and J shed 5 bases, with 9 bases lying between them. The CDR3 spans 14 residues. Germline V gene lookup returns CDR1 SGHTA and CDR2 FQGNSA. CDR3 DNA sequence: TGTGCCAGCAGCTTAGAGGGCAGCGACAATGAGCAGTTCTTC. Translation: CASSLEGSDNEQFF.

This chain connects TRBV4-1 to TRBJ2-1, with D perhaps matching TRBD2 (6 bases). V shed 2 bases and J shed 6 bases, with 14 bases lying between them. This CDR3 comprises 15 residues. Looked up from germline, CDR1 is MGHRA and CDR2 is YSYEKL. CDR3 amino acids: CASSQMTGVVNEQFF. CDR3 bases: TGCGCCAGCAGCCAAATGACGGGAGTGGTCAATGAGCAGTTCTTC.

This clone has just one count. The genes are TRBV9 and TRBJ2-5; 13 nucleotides agree with TRBD2. The CDR3 runs to 16 residues. Germline CDR1 is SGDLS and CDR2 is YYNGEE. The V and J ends lost 4 bases and 4 bases, in that order; junction bases with no gene match: 7. CDR3 nucleotides: TGTGCCAGCAGCCTGGGACTAGCGGGGACGGGAGAGACCCAGTACTTC. Translating gives CASSLGLAGTGETQYF. Variable domain in full (rest from reference TRBV9 and TRBJ2-5): DSGVTQTPKHLITATGQRVTLRCSPRSGDLSVYWYQQSLDQGLQFLIQYYNGEERAKGNILERFSAQQFPDLHSELNLSSLELGDSALYFCASSLGLAGTGETQYFGPGTRLLVL.

The gene calls are TRBV4-1 and TRBJ2-2; TRBD1 agrees at 7 bases. From germline, CDR1 is MGHRA and CDR2 YSYEKL. V was pared by 0 bases and J by 7 bases, with 5 bases of the junction left unmatched. This CDR3 region has 15 residues. The CDR3, as DNA: TGCGCCAGCAGCCAAGATCCAGGGGGTATCGGGGAGCTGTTTTTT. Protein: CASSQDPGGIGELFF.

This clone occurred once. This sequence joins TRBV14 and TRBJ2-1; 9 bases are a match to TRBD1. Losses at the gene ends were 1 base for V and 7 bases for J; bases not matched to a gene: 11. Germline V gene data show CDR1 as SGHDN and CDR2 as FVKESK. The CDR3 contains 17 residues. The DNA for the CDR3 is TGTGCCAGCAGCCAAGGGGTAGGACAGGGGAAGGGGAATGAGCAGTTCTTC. Protein: CASSQGVGQGKGNEQFF.

This clone was seen only a few times. CDR3 bases: TGTGCCAGCAGCTTAGCTGTTACTACGTATGGCTACACCTTC. It codes for CASSLAVTTYGYTF. The chain uses TRBV11-3 and TRBJ1-2; no reliable D call. V shed 1 base and J shed 5 bases, with 11 bases lying between them. The CDR3 spans 14 residues. Germline assignment: CDR1 SGHNT and CDR2 YENEEA.

This clone was counted a single time. J is TRBJ2-5 and V is TRBV9, with 11 bases identical to TRBD2. The CDR3 is 16 amino acids. Trimming took 4 bases from V and 4 from J; bases not matched to a gene: 9. CDR1 SGDLS and CDR2 YYNGEE come from the germline V gene. CDR3 sequence: CASSPGTSGPLETQYF. For the CDR3, the DNA is TGTGCCAGCAGCCCTGGGACTAGCGGCCCCCTAGAGACCCAGTACTTC.

The rearrangement joins TRBV18 to TRBJ2-2, with 11 bases aligning to TRBD2. Germline V gene sequence: CDR1 KGHSH, CDR2 LQKENI. The CDR3 consists of 16 residues. V lost 2 bases, J lost 7 bases, and 6 bases stayed unmatched. The CDR3 DNA sequence: TGTGCCAGCTCACCATCCCTAGCGGGAGGCGTCGGGGAGCTGTTTTTT. It codes for CASSPSLAGGVGELFF.

The CDR3 protein is CATSEGGQDHYGYTF. Here the CDR3 DNA reads TGTGCCACCAGCGAGGGGGGACAGGACCACTATGGCTACACCTTC. This chain connects TRBV15 to TRBJ1-2; 8 bases are a match to TRBD1. The ends lost 5 bases at V and 3 bases at J; junction bases unmatched: 8. The CDR3 sequence is 15 residues long. Germline assignment: CDR1 LNHNV and CDR2 YYDKDF (reference sequence).

This chain uses TRBV18 with TRBJ2-1; 10 bases match TRBD2. Germline CDR1 reads KGHSH; CDR2 reads LQKENI. Trimming took 3 bases from V and 8 from J; bases not matched to a gene: 7. The CDR3 sequence is 15 residues long. The CDR3 spells CASSPGTSARDEQFF. Here the CDR3 DNA reads TGTGCCAGCTCACCCGGGACTAGCGCTCGCGATGAGCAGTTCTTC.